Below are 26 T cell receptor beta chains sequenced from a single sample in a study of blood T cell repertoires in COVID-19. Clones were sequenced by immunoSEQ multiplex PCR, and TCRdb holds only the in-frame ones, with some missing. The table has about 160,000 clones, 60% to 80% seen once. The material sequenced was peripheral blood. The receptors derive from a man in his 70s with acute or convalescent COVID-19.

This chain joins TRBV14 and TRBJ2-1; D call uncertain. Germline CDR1 is SGHDN and CDR2 is FVKESK. The CDR3 spans 15 residues. The ends were cut back, 4 bases at V and 0 bases at J, with 10 bases in the middle. The CDR3 DNA sequence: TGTGCCAGCAGCCCCCTCTCCTACTCCTACAATGAGCAGTTCTTC. Its protein product is CASSPLSYSYNEQFF.

This chain uses TRBV3-1 (or the pseudogene TRBV3-2) with TRBJ1-1, with 7 bases matching TRBD1. With V trimmed by 4 bases and J by 5 bases, 7 bases remained unmatched. Germline CDR1 is LGHDT and CDR2 is YNNKEL (reference sequence). This CDR3 is built from 14 residues. CDR3 DNA sequence: TGTGCCAGCAGCCTTCGACAGGGATCTACTGAAGCTTTCTTT. Its translation is CASSLRQGSTEAFF.

The J gene is TRBJ2-1, the V gene TRBV6-2 or TRBV6-3; maybe TRBD2 (5 bases). Trimming removed 6 bases at V and 10 bases at J, with 13 bases between. Germline CDR1 reads MNHEY; CDR2 reads SVGEGT. This CDR3 comprises 12 residues. This chain's CDR3 is CASSRASFEQFF. The CDR3 coding sequence is TGTGCCAGCAGCCGCGCTAGCTTCGAGCAGTTCTTC.

On this clone itself: Other DNA sequences in this sample translate to the same CDR3. The J gene is TRBJ2-5, the V gene TRBV5-4; D perhaps matches TRBD1 (5 bases). V was shortened by 1 base and J by 2 bases, with 12 bases between the two germline ends. The germline CDR1 and CDR2 sequences are SGHNT and YYREEE (reference sequence). This CDR3 spans 15 amino acids. CDR3 in amino acids: CASSLRTGRQETQYF. The CDR3 coding sequence is TGTGCCAGCAGCTTGCGCACAGGACGACAAGAGACCCAGTACTTC.

This chain uses TRBV7-5 with TRBJ1-5; the table's D call TRBD1 went unverified against the DNA. TRBV7-5 is flagged as a pseudogene. The CDR3 covers 17 residues. The CDR3 spells CARSFGTQADSNQPQHF. The CDR3 DNA reads as TGTGCCAGAAGCTTTGGGACACAGGCCGATAGCAATCAGCCCCAGCATTTT.

This clone was observed a handful of times. The chain is built from TRBV4-1 and TRBJ1-6; D remains unclear. CDR1 is MGHRA and CDR2 is YSYEKL in the germline V gene. Trimming took 5 bases from V and 9 from J, leaving 11 bases between them. The CDR3 loop spans 13 amino acids. CDR3 in DNA: TGCGCCAGCAGCGAGCCAGGAAGTTCACCCCTCCACTTT. It yields the protein CASSEPGSSPLHF.

The V gene is TRBV24-1, the J gene TRBJ2-6; no clear D. Germline-derived CDR1 and CDR2 are KGHDR and SFDVKD. V was cut by 4 bases and J by 4 bases, with 7 bases left in between. The CDR3 runs to 14 residues. The CDR3 reads CATSDQSGANVLTF. The CDR3 DNA sequence: TGTGCCACCAGTGACCAGTCGGGGGCCAACGTCCTGACTTTC.

About this clone: Distinct nucleotide sequences in the sample also encode this CDR3. V gene TRBV18 combines with J gene TRBJ2-1; 9 nucleotides match TRBD2. The germline V gene encodes CDR1 KGHSH and CDR2 LQKENI. The CDR3 covers 15 residues. Germline trimming cut 0 bases from V and 5 bases from J; bases unmatched to any gene: 2. The CDR3 protein is CASSPPASGDNEQFF. The CDR3 nucleotides read TGTGCCAGCTCACCACCGGCTAGCGGGGACAATGAGCAGTTCTTC.

The V and J genes are TRBV10-2 and TRBJ2-5; 10 positions match TRBD2. CDR1 and CDR2 from the germline V gene are WSHSY and SAAADI. This CDR3 spans 17 amino acids. The V segment lost 3 bases and the J segment 3 bases; nucleotides outside the gene matches: 10. In DNA form, the CDR3 reads TGCGCCAGCAGTGATCAAGCGGGGGGGCAATTTGAAGAGACCCAGTACTTC. Translation: CASSDQAGGQFEETQYF.

For this clone: A junction boundary mismatches the germline segment, possibly from a read error. V usage is TRBV5-1 and J usage is TRBJ1-2; D is possibly TRBD1 (6 bases). The CDR3 totals 14 residues. CDR1 is SGHRS and CDR2 is YFSETQ in the germline V gene. The chain's CDR3 is CASRLGGDDYGYTF. CDR3 coding DNA: TGCGCCAGCAGGTTGGGGGGCGACGACTATGGCTACACCTTC.

This clone occurred a few times. This specimen includes other DNA sequences encoding the same CDR3. The chain couples TRBV14 to TRBJ1-2, with unresolved D. This CDR3 spans 13 amino acids. V was pared by 0 bases and J by 1 base, with 3 bases between. Germline values: CDR1 SGHDN, CDR2 FVKESK. The CDR3 bases are TGTGCCAGCAGCCAAGACCTTAACTATGGCTACACCTTC. As protein: CASSQDLNYGYTF.

The CDR3 sequence: CASSATGTGTTGELFF. As DNA, the CDR3 is TGTGCCAGCAGCGCGACCGGGACAGGGACAACCGGGGAGCTGTTTTTT. This chain joins TRBV9 and TRBJ2-2; 9 bases align to TRBD1. The junction had 8 bases not matched to a gene; V was cut back by 3 bases and J by 5 bases. CDR3 length equals 16 residues. The germline gives CDR1 SGDLS, CDR2 YYNGEE.

The CDR3 protein is CATTLAEPPDTQYF. DNA for the CDR3: TGTGCCACGACATTAGCGGAACCCCCGGATACGCAGTATTTT. This chain connects TRBV10-3 to TRBJ2-3, with D possibly matching TRBD2 (6 bases). The germline V gene encodes CDR1 ENHRY and CDR2 SYGVKD. The CDR3 has 14 amino acids. With 10 bases removed from V and 6 bases from J, the gap between germline ends came to 20 bases.

The chain employs TRBV2 and TRBJ2-3; the match to TRBD1 covers 7 bases. Germline trimming cut 8 bases from V and 10 bases from J; bases unmatched to any gene: 15. Germline CDR1 SNHLY, CDR2 FYNNEI. This CDR3 is 14 amino acids long. CDR3 region: CASWYSTGETAQYF. CDR3 DNA sequence: TGTGCCAGCTGGTACTCCACAGGGGAAACTGCGCAGTATTTT.

V gene TRBV2 combines with J gene TRBJ1-2, with a tentative D call TRBD1 (5 bases). Per germline, CDR1 SNHLY and CDR2 FYNNEI. V gave up 6 bases and J gave up 5 bases, with 13 bases separating them. CDR3 size: 13 residues. Here the CDR3 DNA reads TGTGCCAGCAGAAGGCCGACAGAGTATGGCTACACCTTC. Translated: CASRRPTEYGYTF. Using reference TRBV2 and TRBJ1-2 for the parts outside the CDR3, the full variable domain is EPEVTQTPSHQVTQMGQEVILRCVPISNHLYFYWYRQILGQKVEFLVSFYNNEISEKSEIFDDQFSVERPDGSNFTLKIRSTKLEDSAMYFCASRRPTEYGYTFGSGTRLTVV.

CDR3 residues: CASSLSTHQFF. CDR3 in DNA: TGTGCCAGCAGCTTATCCACTCATCAGTTCTTC. The chain has TRBV7-9 and TRBJ2-1; no clear D gene. This CDR3 comprises 11 residues. The V and J ends lost 2 bases and 13 bases respectively, with 9 bases between them. Germline-derived CDR1 and CDR2 are SEHNR and FQNEAQ (reference sequence).

The chain carries TRBV12-3 or TRBV12-4 and TRBJ2-7, with D perhaps matching TRBD1 (6 bases). There are 13 residues in the CDR3. Trimming pared 2 bases from V and 6 bases from J, leaving 11 bases between. CDR3 in amino acids: CASSLNRVLEQYF. In DNA form, the CDR3 reads TGTGCCAGCAGTTTAAACAGGGTTCTCGAGCAGTACTTC.

This rearrangement joins TRBV19 to TRBJ1-1; D perhaps matches TRBD1 (5 bases). The CDR3 totals 12 residues. Trimming cost V 8 bases and J 1 base, with 8 bases left between them. The germline V gene has CDR1 LNHDA and CDR2 SQIVND (reference sequence). The CDR3 nucleotides read TGTGCCAGTGGCAGGGCGAACACTGAAGCTTTCTTT. Amino acids: CASGRANTEAFF.

The chain links TRBV6-4 to TRBJ2-7; 7 positions match TRBD2. The V and J ends lost 0 bases and 0 bases, in that order; junction bases with no gene match: 8. Germline CDR1 and CDR2: MRHNA and SNTAGT. This CDR3 is built from 17 residues. The DNA of the CDR3 is TGTGCCAGCAGTGACTCTGGGTCGGGGACTAACTCCTACGAGCAGTACTTC. It codes for CASSDSGSGTNSYEQYF.

The chain joins TRBV10-2 to TRBJ2-7; a possible D gene is TRBD1 (6 bases). The germline V gene encodes CDR1 WSHSY and CDR2 SAAADI. The length of the CDR3 is 15 residues. Between the trimmed V and J ends, which lost 1 base and 0 bases, there was a span of 10 bases. In DNA, the CDR3 is TGCGCCAGCAGTGAGTATGGGGGCTTCTCCTACGAGCAGTACTTC. This gives the protein CASSEYGGFSYEQYF.

J is TRBJ1-2 and V is TRBV2; weak D call: TRBD1 (5 bases). The germline V gene has CDR1 SNHLY and CDR2 FYNNEI. This CDR3 spans 14 amino acids. Trimming took off 7 bases at V and 8 bases at J, with 20 bases between the two ends. The CDR3 loop reads CASKPDRETVGYTF. DNA of the CDR3: TGTGCCAGCAAGCCCGACAGAGAGACCGTAGGCTACACCTTC.

J is TRBJ1-1 and V is TRBV15; 7 nucleotides line up with TRBD1. In germline, CDR1 is LNHNV, CDR2 YYDKDF (reference sequence). The CDR3 consists of 20 residues. The junction had 18 bases not matched to a gene; V was cut back by 0 bases and J by 2 bases. CDR3 in DNA: TGTGCCACCAGCAGAGAATACGCTATGGGCTCTGACAGGGTCAACACTGAAGCTTTCTTT. This codes for CATSREYAMGSDRVNTEAFF.

This chain connects TRBV12-5 to TRBJ1-6, with D unclear. Trimming removed 1 base from V and 7 bases from J, with 14 bases in between. The CDR3 runs to 16 residues. Germline-derived CDR1 and CDR2 are LGHNT and FRNRAP. For the CDR3, the DNA is TGTGCTAGTGGTTTGGGCCAGGATCTCATAAATTCACCCCTCCACTTT. This sequence encodes CASGLGQDLINSPLHF.

The J gene is TRBJ2-3, the V gene TRBV19; 9 bases match TRBD1. The CDR3 is 15 amino acids. The V gene end was trimmed by 5 bases and the J gene end by 5 bases; junction bases not matched to a gene: 8. Germline V gene data show CDR1 as LNHDA and CDR2 as SQIVND (reference sequence). The chain's CDR3 is CASSEPGQGKDTQYF. Written as DNA, the CDR3 is TGTGCCAGTAGTGAACCGGGACAGGGAAAAGATACGCAGTATTTT.

This clone was recorded a few times. This rearrangement joins TRBV28 to TRBJ2-3; 9 bases align to TRBD2. CDR1 and CDR2 (germline): MDHEN, SYDVKM. Trimming removed 3 bases from V and 0 bases from J; junction bases left unmatched: 10. CDR3 length: 18 residues. CDR3 sequence reads: CASSFGGSGSFSTDTQYF. The CDR3 nucleotides are TGTGCCAGCAGTTTTGGGGGTAGCGGGAGCTTCAGCACAGATACGCAGTATTTT.

This clone was seen only a few times. This chain uses TRBV9 with TRBJ1-3; 7 bases match TRBD1. In germline, CDR1 is SGDLS, CDR2 YYNGEE. Trimming removed 3 bases from V and 2 bases from J; junction bases left unmatched: 5. The length of the CDR3 is 15 residues. Here the CDR3 reads CASSERQGPGNTIYF. For the CDR3, the DNA is TGTGCCAGCAGCGAAAGACAGGGCCCTGGAAACACCATATATTTT.